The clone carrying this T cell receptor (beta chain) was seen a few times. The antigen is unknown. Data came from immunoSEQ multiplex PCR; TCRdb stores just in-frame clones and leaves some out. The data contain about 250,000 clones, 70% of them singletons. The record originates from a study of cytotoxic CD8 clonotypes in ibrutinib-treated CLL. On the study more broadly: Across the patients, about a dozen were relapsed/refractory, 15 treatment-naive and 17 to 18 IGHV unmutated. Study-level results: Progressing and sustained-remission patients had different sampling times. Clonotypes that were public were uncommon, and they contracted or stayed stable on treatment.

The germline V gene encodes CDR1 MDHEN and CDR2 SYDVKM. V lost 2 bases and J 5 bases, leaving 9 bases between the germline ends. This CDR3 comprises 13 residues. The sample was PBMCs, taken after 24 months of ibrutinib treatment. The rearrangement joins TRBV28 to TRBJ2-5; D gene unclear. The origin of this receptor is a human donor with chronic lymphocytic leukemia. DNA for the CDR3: TGTGCCAGCAGTTTACAGACGTTGGAGACCCAGTACTTC. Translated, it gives CASSLQTLETQYF.